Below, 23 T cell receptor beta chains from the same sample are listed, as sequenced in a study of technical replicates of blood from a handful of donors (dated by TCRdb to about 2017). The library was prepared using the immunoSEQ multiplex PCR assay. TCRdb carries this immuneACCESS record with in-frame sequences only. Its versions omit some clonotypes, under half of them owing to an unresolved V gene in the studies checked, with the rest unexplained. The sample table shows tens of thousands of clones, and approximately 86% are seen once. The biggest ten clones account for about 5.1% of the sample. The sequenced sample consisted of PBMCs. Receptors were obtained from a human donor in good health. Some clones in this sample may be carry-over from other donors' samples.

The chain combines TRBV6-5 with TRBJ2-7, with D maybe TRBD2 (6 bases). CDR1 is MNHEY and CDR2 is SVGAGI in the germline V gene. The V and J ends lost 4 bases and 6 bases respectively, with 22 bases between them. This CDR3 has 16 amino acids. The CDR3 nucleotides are TGTGCCAGCAGTTTATCTCCGGGACCTCTCGGGGGCGAGCAGTACTTC. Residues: CASSLSPGPLGGEQYF.

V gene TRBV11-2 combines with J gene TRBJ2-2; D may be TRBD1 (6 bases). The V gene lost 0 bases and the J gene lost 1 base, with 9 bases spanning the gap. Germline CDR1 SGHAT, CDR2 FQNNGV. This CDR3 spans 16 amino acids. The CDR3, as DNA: TGTGCCAGCAGCTTAGATCGAGGGGGGAACACCGGGGAGCTGTTTTTT. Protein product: CASSLDRGGNTGELFF. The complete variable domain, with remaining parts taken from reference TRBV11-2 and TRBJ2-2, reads EAGVAQSPRYKIIEKRQSVAFWCNPISGHATLYWYQQILGQGPKLLIQFQNNGVVDDSQLPKDRFSAERLKGVDSTLKIQPAKLEDSAVYLCASSLDRGGNTGELFFGEGSRLTVL.

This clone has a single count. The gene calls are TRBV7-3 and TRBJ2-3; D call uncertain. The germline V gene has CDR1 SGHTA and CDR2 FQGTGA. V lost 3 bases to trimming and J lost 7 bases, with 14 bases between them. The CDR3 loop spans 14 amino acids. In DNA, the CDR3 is TGTGCCAGCAGCTTTGACTCTTCCAAAAATACGCAGTATTTT. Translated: CASSFDSSKNTQYF.

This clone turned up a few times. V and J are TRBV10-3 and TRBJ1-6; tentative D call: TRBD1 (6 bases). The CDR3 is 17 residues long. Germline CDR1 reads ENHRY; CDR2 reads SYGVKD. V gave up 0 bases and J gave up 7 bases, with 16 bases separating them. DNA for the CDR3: TGTGCCATCAGTGAGTCGACGTCGGGGGGCGGCAATTCACCCCTCCACTTT. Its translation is CAISESTSGGGNSPLHF.

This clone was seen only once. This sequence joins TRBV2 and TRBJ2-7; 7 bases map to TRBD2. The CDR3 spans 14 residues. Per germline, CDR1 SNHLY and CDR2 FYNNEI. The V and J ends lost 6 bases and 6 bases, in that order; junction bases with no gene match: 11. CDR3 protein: CASRTPTLAFEQYF. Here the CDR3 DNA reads TGTGCCAGCAGAACCCCCACACTAGCGTTCGAGCAGTACTTC.

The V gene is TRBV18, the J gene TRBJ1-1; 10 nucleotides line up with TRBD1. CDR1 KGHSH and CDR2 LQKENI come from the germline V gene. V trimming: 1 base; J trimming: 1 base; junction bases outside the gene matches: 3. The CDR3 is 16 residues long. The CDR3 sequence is CASSPLGTGENTEAFF. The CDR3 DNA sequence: TGTGCCAGCTCACCACTCGGGACAGGGGAGAACACTGAAGCTTTCTTT. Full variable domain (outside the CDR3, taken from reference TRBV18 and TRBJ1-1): NAGVMQNPRHLVRRRGQEARLRCSPMKGHSHVYWYRQLPEEGLKFMVYLQKENIIDESGMPKERFSAEFPKEGPSILRIQQVVRGDSAAYFCASSPLGTGENTEAFFGQGTRLTVV.

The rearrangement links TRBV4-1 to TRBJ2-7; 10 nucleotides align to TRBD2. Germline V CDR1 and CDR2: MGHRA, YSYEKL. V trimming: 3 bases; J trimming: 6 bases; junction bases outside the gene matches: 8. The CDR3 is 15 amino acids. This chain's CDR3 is CASSQSTAGGVEQYF. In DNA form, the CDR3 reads TGCGCCAGCAGCCAGAGTACAGCGGGGGGGGTCGAGCAGTACTTC.

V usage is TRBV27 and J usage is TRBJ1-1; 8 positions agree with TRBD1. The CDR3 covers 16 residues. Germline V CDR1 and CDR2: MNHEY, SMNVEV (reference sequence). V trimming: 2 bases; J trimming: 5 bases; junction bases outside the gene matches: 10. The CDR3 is CASSLVPAQGGTEAFF. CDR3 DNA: TGTGCCAGCAGTTTAGTTCCCGCACAGGGGGGAACTGAAGCTTTCTTT.

The chain's CDR3 is CASSIDSLRGRGYTF. The CDR3 DNA follows: TGTGCCAGTAGTATAGATTCACTTCGTGGCAGGGGCTACACCTTC. The V call is TRBV19, the J call TRBJ1-2; D is unresolved. From germline, CDR1 is LNHDA and CDR2 SQIVND (reference sequence). Trimming removed 0 bases from V and 8 bases from J, with 16 bases in between. The CDR3 length is 15 residues.

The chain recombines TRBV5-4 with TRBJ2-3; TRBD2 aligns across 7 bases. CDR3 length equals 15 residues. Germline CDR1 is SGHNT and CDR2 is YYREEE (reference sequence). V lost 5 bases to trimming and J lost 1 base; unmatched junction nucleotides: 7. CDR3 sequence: CASRTDLAGTDTQYF. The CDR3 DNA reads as TGTGCCAGCAGGACAGACCTAGCGGGCACAGATACGCAGTATTTT. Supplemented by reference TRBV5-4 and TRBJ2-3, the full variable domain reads ETGVTQSPTHLIKTRGQQVTLRCSSQSGHNTVSWYQQALGQGPQFIFQYYREEENGRGNFPPRFSGLQFPNYSSELNVNALELDDSALYLCASRTDLAGTDTQYFGPGTRLTVL.

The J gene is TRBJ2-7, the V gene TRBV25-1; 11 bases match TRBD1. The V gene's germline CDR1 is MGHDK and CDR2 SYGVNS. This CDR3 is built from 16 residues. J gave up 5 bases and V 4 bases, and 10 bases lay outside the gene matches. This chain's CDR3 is CASSGTGTGGINEQYF. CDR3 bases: TGTGCCAGCAGTGGCACCGGGACAGGGGGGATTAACGAGCAGTACTTC.

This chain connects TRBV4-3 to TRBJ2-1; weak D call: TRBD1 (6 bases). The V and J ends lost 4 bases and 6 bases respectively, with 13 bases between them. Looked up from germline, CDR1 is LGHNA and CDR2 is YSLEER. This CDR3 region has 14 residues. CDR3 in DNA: TGCGCCAGCAGCCGGGAGACAGGCCCCAATGAGCAGTTCTTC. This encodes CASSRETGPNEQFF.

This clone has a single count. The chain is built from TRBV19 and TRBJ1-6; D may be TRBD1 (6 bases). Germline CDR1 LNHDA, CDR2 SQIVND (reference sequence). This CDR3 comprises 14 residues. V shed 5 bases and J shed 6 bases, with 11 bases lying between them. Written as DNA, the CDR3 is TGTGCCAGTAGTGGGCAGGGGAGTAATTCACCCCTCCACTTT. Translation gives CASSGQGSNSPLHF.

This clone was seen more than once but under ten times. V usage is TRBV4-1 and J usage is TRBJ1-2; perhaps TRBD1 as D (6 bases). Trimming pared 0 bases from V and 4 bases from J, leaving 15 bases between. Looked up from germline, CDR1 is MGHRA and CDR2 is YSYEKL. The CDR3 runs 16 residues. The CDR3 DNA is TGCGCCAGCAGCCAAGATAACATCGGACAGATCTATGGCTACACCTTC. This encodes CASSQDNIGQIYGYTF.

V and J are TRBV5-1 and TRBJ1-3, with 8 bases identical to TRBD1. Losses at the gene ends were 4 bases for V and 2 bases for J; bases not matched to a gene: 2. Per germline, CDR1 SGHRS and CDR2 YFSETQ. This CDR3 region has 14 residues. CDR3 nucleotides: TGCGCCAGCAGCCAGGACAGGGCTGGAAACACCATATATTTT. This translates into CASSQDRAGNTIYF.

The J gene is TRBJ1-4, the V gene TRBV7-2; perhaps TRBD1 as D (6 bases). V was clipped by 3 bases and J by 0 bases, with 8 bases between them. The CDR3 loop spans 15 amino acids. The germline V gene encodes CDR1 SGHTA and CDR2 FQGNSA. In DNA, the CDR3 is TGTGCCAGCAGCTTGAACAGGGCAACTAATGAAAAACTGTTTTTT. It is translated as CASSLNRATNEKLFF.

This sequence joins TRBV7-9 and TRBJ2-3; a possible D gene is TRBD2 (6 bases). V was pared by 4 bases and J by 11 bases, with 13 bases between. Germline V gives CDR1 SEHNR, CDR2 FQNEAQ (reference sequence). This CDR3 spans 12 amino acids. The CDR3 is CASSWDSTRQYF. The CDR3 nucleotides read TGTGCCAGCAGCTGGGACTCAACCAGGCAGTATTTT.

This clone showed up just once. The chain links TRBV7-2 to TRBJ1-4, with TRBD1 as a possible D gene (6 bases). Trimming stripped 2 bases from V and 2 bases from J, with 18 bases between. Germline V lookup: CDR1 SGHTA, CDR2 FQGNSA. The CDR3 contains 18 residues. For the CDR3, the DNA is TGTGCCAGCAGCTTACGGCCCGACAGGCGGGCTACTAATGAAAAACTGTTTTTT. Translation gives CASSLRPDRRATNEKLFF. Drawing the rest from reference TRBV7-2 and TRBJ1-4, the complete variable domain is GAGVSQSPSNKVTEKGKDVELRCDPISGHTALYWYRQSLGQGLEFLIYFQGNSAPDKSGLPSDRFSAERTGGSVSTLTIQRTQQEDSAVYLCASSLRPDRRATNEKLFFGSGTQLSVL.

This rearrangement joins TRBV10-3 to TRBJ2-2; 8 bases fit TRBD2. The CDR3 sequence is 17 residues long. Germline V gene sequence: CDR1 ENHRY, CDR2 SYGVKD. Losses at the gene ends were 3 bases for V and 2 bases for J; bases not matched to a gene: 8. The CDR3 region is CAISDPLGGGNTGELFF. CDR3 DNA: TGTGCCATCAGTGACCCCCTCGGGGGGGGTAACACCGGGGAGCTGTTTTTT.

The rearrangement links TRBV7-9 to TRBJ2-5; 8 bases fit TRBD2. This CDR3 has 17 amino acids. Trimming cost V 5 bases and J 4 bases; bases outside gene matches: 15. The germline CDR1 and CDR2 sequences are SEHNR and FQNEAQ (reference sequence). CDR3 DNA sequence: TGTGCCAGCAGCGCCCTGGGAAAGCGTGCGGGAGGAGAGACCCAGTACTTC. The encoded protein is CASSALGKRAGGETQYF.

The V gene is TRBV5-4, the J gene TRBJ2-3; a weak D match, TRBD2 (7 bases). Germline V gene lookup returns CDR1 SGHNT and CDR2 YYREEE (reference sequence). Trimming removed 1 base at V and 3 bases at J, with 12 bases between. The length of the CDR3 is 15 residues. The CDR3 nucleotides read TGTGCCAGCAGCTTGATGGGGGGGCAGACAGATACGCAGTATTTT. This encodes CASSLMGGQTDTQYF.

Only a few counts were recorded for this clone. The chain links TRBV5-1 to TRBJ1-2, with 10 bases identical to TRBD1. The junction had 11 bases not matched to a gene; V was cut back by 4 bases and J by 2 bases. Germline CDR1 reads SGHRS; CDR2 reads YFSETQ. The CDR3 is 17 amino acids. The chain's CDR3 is CASSVRMTGGENYGYTF. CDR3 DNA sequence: TGCGCCAGCAGCGTGAGAATGACAGGGGGCGAGAACTATGGCTACACCTTC.

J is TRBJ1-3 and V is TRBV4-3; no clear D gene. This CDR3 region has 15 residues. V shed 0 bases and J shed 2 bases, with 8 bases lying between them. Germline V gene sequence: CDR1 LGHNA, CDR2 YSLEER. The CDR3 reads CASSQDVGAGNTIYF. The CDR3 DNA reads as TGCGCCAGCAGCCAAGATGTCGGTGCTGGAAACACCATATATTTT.